Sequencing of this T cell receptor beta chain was carried out in a study of blood T cell repertoires in COVID-19. Assay used: immunoSEQ multiplex PCR; TCRdb lists only in-frame clones, some missing. Found here are approximately 150,000 clones, about 87% of them singletons; the top ten hold around 28%. Germline CDR1 and CDR2: SGHNT and YENEEA. V lost 3 bases, J lost 6 bases, and 7 bases lay in between. The CDR3 is 12 amino acids. The sample taken for sequencing was peripheral blood. J is TRBJ2-3 and V is TRBV11-3; D unclear. This TCR was sampled from a human donor in a cohort sampled during active COVID-19. The CDR3 loop is CASSFGGDTQYF. CDR3 in DNA: TGTGCCAGCAGCTTTGGTGGCGATACGCAGTATTTT.